Listed below are T cell receptor beta chains from one sample, sequenced in a study of T-cell memory formation after mild COVID-19. TCRdb independently ran MiXCR on the 5' RACE reads; one entry per CDR3 protein. The sample includes about 170,000 distinct CDR3 sequences, 10% to 15% of them seen just once. The specimen sequenced was PBMCs or a T cell subset sorted from them (not recorded which). These receptor sequences come from a man aged 18-30 years who had mild COVID-19 (a few samples of this study predate the infection). Cell type and time point are not known. Each CDR3 is given with its conserved first and last residue. A D gene is named only where the DNA matches it firmly. Size values are once, few and many counts, or a class for expanded clones, and some rows have none.

. | TRBD2 | TRBV9 | CASSVGGGAPDTQYF
many | . | TRBV7-9 | CASSLVEGAETQYF
. | . | TRBV5-1 | CASSLDVRRIETQYF
. | TRBD1 | TRBV12-3/TRBV12-4 | CASSQGQENSPLHF
many | . | TRBV16 | CASSRVSSGELFF
many | . | TRBV12-3/TRBV12-4 | CASRQLGGPTDTQYF
few | TRBD1 | TRBV24-1 | CATGREGADTGELFF
. | . | TRBV7-6 | CASSLGVVDTDTQYF
few | TRBD1 | TRBV5-1 | CASSLRDSLLAGELFF
few | TRBD1 | TRBV5-6 | CASSAGQGRDTQYF
few | TRBD2 | TRBV7-9 | CASSVGAGVSSYNEQFF
few | . | TRBV7-9 | CASSSTGADTQYF
. | TRBD1 | TRBV12-3/TRBV12-4 | CASSIQGAHEQYF
. | . | TRBV11-2 | CASSFGQETQYF
few | . | TRBV6-6 | CASSYSRTGAVIYEQYF
many | TRBD2 | TRBV20-1 | CSARRGLAGGNEQFF
few | TRBD2 | TRBV12-3/TRBV12-4 | CASSSTSGSTDTQYF
few | . | TRBV5-1 | CASSLVQGSVGWSFF
. | TRBD1 | TRBV3-1 | CASSRQGQPQHF
. | . | TRBV5-1 | CASSLSRLAATDTQYF
. | TRBD1 | TRBV12-3/TRBV12-4 | CASSFPGQGIQGYTF
. | . | TRBV7-6 | CASSFMGVPNTGELFF